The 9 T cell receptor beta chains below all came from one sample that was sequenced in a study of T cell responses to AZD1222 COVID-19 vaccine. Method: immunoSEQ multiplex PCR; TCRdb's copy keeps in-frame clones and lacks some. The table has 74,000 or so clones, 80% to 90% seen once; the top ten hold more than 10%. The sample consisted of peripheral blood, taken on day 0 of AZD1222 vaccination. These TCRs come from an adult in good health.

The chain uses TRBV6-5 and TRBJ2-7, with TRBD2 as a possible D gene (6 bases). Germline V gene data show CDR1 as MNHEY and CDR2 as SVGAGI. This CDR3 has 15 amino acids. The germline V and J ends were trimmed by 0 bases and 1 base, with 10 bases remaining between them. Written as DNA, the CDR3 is TGTGCCAGCAGTTACTCTGGGGCGGGGTCCTACGAGCAGTACTTC. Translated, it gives CASSYSGAGSYEQYF.

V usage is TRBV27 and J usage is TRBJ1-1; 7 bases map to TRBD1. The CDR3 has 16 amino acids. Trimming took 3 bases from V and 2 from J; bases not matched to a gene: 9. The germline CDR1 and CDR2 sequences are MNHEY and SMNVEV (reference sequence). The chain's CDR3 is CASSLEQGRTNTEAFF. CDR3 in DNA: TGTGCCAGCAGTTTGGAACAGGGGAGGACAAACACTGAAGCTTTCTTT.

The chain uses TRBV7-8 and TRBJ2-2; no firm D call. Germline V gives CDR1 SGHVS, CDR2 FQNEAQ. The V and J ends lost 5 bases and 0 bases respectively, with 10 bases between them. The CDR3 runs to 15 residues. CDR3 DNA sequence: TGTGCCAGCAGCCGCCGGGTCTCGAACACCGGGGAGCTGTTTTTT. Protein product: CASSRRVSNTGELFF.

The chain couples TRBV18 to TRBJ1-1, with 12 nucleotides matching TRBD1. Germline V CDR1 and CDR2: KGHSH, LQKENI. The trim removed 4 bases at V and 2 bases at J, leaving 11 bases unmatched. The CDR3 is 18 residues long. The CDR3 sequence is CASSLTGTGGDLNTEAFF. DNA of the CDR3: TGTGCCAGCTCACTAACCGGGACAGGGGGCGATTTAAACACTGAAGCTTTCTTT.

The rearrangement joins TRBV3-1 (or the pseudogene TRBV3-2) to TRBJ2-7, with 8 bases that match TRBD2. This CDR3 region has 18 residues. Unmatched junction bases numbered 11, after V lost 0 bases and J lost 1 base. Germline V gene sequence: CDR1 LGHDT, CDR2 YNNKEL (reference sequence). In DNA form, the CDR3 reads TGTGCCAGCAGCCAAGAGAGAGGAGCGGGGGCCCTGTCCTACGAGCAGTACTTC. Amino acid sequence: CASSQERGAGALSYEQYF.

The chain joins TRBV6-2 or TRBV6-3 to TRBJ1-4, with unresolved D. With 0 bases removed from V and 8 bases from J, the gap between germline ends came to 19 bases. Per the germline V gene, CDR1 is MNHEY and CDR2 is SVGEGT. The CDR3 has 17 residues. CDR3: CASSYSGGWWGGEKLFF. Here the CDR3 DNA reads TGTGCCAGCAGTTACTCCGGCGGTTGGTGGGGTGGAGAAAAACTGTTTTTT.

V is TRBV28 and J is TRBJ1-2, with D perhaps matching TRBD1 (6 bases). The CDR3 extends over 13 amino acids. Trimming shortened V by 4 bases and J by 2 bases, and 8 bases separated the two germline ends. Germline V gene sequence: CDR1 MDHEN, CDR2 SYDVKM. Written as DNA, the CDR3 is TGTGCCAGCAGTTACGGGACAAACTATGGCTACACCTTC. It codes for CASSYGTNYGYTF.

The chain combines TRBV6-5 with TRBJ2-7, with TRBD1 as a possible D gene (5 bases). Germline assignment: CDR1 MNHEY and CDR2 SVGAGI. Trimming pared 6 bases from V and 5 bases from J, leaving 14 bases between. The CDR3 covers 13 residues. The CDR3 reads CASSKGSLDEQYF. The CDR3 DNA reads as TGTGCCAGCAGCAAGGGGTCTCTAGACGAGCAGTACTTC.

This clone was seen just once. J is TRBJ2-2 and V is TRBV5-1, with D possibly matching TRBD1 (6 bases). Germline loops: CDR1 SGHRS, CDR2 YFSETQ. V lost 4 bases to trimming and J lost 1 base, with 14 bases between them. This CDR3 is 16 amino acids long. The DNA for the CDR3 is TGCGCCAGCAGCCCACCGGGACATGAGAACACCGGGGAGCTGTTTTTT. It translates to CASSPPGHENTGELFF.